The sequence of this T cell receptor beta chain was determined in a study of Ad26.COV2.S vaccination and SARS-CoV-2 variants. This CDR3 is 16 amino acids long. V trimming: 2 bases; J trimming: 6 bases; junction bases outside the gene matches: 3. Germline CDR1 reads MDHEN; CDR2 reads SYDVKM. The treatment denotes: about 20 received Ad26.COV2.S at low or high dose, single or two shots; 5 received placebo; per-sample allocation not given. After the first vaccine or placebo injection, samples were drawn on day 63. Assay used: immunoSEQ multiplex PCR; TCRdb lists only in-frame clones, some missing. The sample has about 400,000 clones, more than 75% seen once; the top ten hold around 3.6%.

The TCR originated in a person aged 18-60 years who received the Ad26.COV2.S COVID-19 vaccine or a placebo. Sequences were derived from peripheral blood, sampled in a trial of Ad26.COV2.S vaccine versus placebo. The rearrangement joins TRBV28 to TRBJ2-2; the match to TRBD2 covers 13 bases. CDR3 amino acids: CASSLPGTSGAGELFF. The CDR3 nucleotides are TGTGCCAGCAGTTTACCCGGGACTAGCGGGGCCGGGGAGCTGTTTTTT. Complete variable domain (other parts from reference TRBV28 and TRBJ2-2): DVKVTQSSRYLVKRTGEKVFLECVQDMDHENMFWYRQDPGLGLRLIYFSYDVKMKEKGDIPEGYSVSREKKERFSLILESASTNQTSMYLCASSLPGTSGAGELFFGEGSRLTVL.